This T cell receptor beta chain was obtained from a study of OX40 agonist ivuxolimab in advanced cancers. The overall study: As their treatment, patients were administered ivuxolimab, an agonistic anti-OX40 (CD134) antibody.

The CDR3 length is 13 residues. Germline assignment: CDR1 SQVTM and CDR2 ANQGSEA. The V gene end was trimmed by 6 bases and the J gene end by 0 bases; junction bases not matched to a gene: 5. Method: immunoSEQ multiplex PCR; TCRdb's copy keeps in-frame clones and lacks some. The sample yields about 93,000 clones, 89% seen once. The rearrangement uses TRBV29-1 and TRBJ2-7; 7 bases fit TRBD1. This specimen consisted of CD4+ or CD8+ T cells sorted from blood, obtained in a trial of the OX40 agonist ivuxolimab. This TCR was sampled from an adult with an advanced solid tumor such as melanoma, head and neck, liver or kidney cancer. The CDR3 sequence is CSVTGQSSYEQYF. The CDR3 nucleotides are TGCAGCGTGACGGGACAGAGCTCCTACGAGCAGTACTTC.